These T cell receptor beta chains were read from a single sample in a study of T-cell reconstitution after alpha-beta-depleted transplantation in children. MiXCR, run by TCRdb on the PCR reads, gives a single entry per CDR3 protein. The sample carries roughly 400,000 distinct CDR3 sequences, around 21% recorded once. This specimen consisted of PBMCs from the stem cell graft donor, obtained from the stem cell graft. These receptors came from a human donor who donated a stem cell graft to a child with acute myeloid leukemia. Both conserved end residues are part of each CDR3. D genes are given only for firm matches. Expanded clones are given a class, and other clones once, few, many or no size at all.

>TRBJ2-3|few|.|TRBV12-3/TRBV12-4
CASSPPEVASTDTQYF
TGTGCCAGCAGTCCCCCGGAGGTGGCAAGCACAGATACGCAGTATTTT
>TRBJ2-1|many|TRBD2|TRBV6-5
CASSPMRTSGIGNEQFF
TGTGCCAGCAGCCCCATGAGGACTAGCGGGATTGGGAATGAGCAGTTCTTC
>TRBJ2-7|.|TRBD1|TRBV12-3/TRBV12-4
CASTRQGAEEQYF
TGTGCCAGCACCCGACAGGGGGCGGAAGAGCAGTACTTC
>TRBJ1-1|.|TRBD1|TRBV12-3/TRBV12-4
CASSFGTGLREAFF
TGTGCCAGCAGTTTTGGGACAGGGCTTCGGGAAGCTTTCTTT
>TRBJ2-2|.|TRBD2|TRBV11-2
CASSARLAGVDTGELFF
TGTGCCAGCAGCGCCCGACTAGCGGGAGTCGACACCGGGGAGCTGTTTTTT
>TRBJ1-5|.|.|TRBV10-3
CAISPTIGNQPQHF
TGTGCCATCAGTCCCACCATTGGCAATCAGCCCCAGCATTTT
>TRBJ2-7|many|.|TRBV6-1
CASRRGWDYEQYF
TGTGCCAGCAGAAGGGGTTGGGACTACGAGCAGTACTTC
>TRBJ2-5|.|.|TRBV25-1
CASSDRHTETQYF
TGTGCCAGCAGTGACCGTCACACAGAGACCCAGTACTTC
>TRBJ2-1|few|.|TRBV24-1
CATSDAGVREVEQFF
TGTGCCACCAGTGACGCCGGGGTAAGAGAAGTTGAGCAGTTCTTC
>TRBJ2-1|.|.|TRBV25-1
CASSKRNEQFF
TGTGCCAGCAGTAAACGCAATGAGCAGTTCTTC
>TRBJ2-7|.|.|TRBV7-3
CASSPPGLGRNPYEQYF
TGTGCCAGCAGCCCCCCCGGGCTGGGACGGAACCCCTACGAGCAGTACTTC
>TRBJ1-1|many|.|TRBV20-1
CSARDAEGLETEAFF
TGCAGTGCTAGAGATGCAGAGGGGTTAGAGACTGAAGCTTTCTTT
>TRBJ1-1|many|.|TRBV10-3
CAISRDGGNTEAFF
TGTGCCATCAGCCGGGACGGAGGAAACACTGAAGCTTTCTTT
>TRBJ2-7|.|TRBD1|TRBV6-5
CASSYRDRVHEQYF
TGTGCCAGCAGTTACCGGGACAGGGTCCACGAGCAGTACTTC
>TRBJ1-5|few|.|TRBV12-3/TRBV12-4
CASSLAISNQPQHF
TGTGCCAGCAGTTTAGCGATTAGCAATCAGCCCCAGCATTTT
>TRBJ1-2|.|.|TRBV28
CASSFMGSGYTF
TGTGCCAGCAGTTTTATGGGGTCTGGCTACACCTTC
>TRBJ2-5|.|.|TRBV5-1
CASSTQGSETQYF
TGCGCCAGCAGCACCCAGGGGTCTGAGACCCAGTACTTC
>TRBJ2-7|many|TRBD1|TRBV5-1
CASSSSGGNPSYEQYF
TGCGCCAGCAGCTCATCAGGGGGCAATCCTTCCTACGAGCAGTACTTC
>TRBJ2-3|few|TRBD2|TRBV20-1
CSARVRAPSGITDTQYF
TGCAGTGCTAGAGTCCGGGCCCCCAGCGGGATCACAGATACGCAGTATTTT
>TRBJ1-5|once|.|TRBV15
CATSPLVGDQPQHF
TGTGCCACCAGCCCCTTAGTAGGCGATCAGCCCCAGCATTTT
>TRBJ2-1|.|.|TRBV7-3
CASSSLGGGNEQFF
TGTGCCAGCAGCTCCCTCGGTGGGGGTAATGAGCAGTTCTTC
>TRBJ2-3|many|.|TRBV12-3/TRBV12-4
CASGGHRTDTQYF
TGTGCCAGCGGTGGCCACCGCACAGATACGCAGTATTTT
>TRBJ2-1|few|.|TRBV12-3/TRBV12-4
CASTPTRIYNEQFF
TGTGCCAGCACCCCCACGCGGATTTACAATGAGCAGTTCTTC
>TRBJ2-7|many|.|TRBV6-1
CASSARAVYEQYF
TGTGCCAGCAGTGCCCGGGCAGTCTACGAGCAGTACTTC
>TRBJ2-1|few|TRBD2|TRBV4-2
CASSQDEAVAGGESEQFF
TGTGCCAGCAGCCAAGATGAGGCAGTAGCGGGAGGGGAGTCGGAGCAGTTCTTC
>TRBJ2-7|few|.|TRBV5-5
CASSLAVGKGWYEQYF
TGTGCCAGCAGCTTGGCCGTGGGAAAGGGTTGGTACGAGCAGTACTTC
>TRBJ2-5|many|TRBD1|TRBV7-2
CASSPRTGRETQYF
TGTGCCAGCAGCCCACGGACAGGGAGGGAGACCCAGTACTTC
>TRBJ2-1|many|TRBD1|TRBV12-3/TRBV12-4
CASSPTGEGKQFF
TGTGCCAGCAGTCCCACAGGGGAAGGGAAGCAGTTCTTC
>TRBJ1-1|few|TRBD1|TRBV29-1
CSGQGGVRTEAFF
TGCAGCGGGCAGGGGGGGGTACGGACTGAAGCTTTCTTT
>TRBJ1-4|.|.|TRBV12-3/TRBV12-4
CASSISNWGDEKLFF
TGTGCCAGCAGTATATCCAACTGGGGTGATGAAAAACTGTTTTTT
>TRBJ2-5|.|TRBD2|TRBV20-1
CSARDYGTTTFGAQYF
TGCAGTGCTAGAGATTATGGGACTACCACTTTTGGGGCCCAGTACTTC
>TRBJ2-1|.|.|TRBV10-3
CAISEFGKKSRPQGSYNEQFF
TGTGCCATCAGTGAGTTCGGCAAAAAGTCACGACCTCAGGGATCCTACAATGAGCAGTTCTTC
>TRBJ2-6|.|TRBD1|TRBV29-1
CSAESGTGGAGANVLTF
TGCAGCGCCGAATCTGGGACAGGGGGCGCTGGGGCCAACGTCCTGACTTTC
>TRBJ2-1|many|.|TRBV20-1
CSARVTSYNEQFF
TGCAGTGCTAGGGTTACCTCCTACAATGAGCAGTTCTTC
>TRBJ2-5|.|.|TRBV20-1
CSASNGPQETQYF
TGCAGTGCTAGCAACGGGCCGCAGGAGACCCAGTACTTC
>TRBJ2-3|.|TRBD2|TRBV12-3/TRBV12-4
CASTTRAGSTDTQYF
TGTGCCAGCACAACGAGAGCGGGAAGCACAGATACGCAGTATTTT
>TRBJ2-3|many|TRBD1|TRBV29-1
CSVGDRLTSSTDTQYF
TGCAGCGTGGGGGACAGACTCACCTCTAGCACAGATACGCAGTATTTT
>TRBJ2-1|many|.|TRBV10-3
CAIKSGNVGDEQFF
TGTGCCATCAAATCAGGAAACGTTGGCGATGAGCAGTTCTTC
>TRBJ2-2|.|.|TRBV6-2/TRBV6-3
CASSYSRRSLDTGELFF
TGTGCCAGCAGTTACAGTCGCAGGTCATTGGACACCGGGGAGCTGTTTTTT
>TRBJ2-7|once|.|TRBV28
CASSLTGTHQRDEQYF
TGTGCCAGCAGTTTAACCGGGACGCATCAACGGGACGAGCAGTACTTC
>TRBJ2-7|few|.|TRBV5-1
CASSLNQNYEQYF
TGCGCCAGCAGCTTGAATCAGAACTACGAGCAGTACTTC
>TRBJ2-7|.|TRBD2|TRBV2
CASNPGLAGVGEQYF
TGTGCCAGCAACCCGGGACTAGCGGGAGTCGGCGAGCAGTACTTC
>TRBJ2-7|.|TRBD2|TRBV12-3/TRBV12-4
CASSPGSGRGFYEQYF
TGTGCCAGCAGTCCCGGGTCGGGGAGGGGATTCTACGAGCAGTACTTC
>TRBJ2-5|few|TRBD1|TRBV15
CATSRGQKQETQYF
TGTGCCACCAGCAGGGGACAGAAACAAGAGACCCAGTACTTC
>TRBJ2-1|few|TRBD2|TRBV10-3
CAIIRDAGGGEQFF
TGTGCCATCATAAGGGACGCGGGAGGTGGGGAGCAGTTCTTC